This is a list of T cell receptor beta chains from one sample in a study of cytomegalovirus exposure and HLA in healthy donors. Method: immunoSEQ multiplex PCR; TCRdb's copy keeps in-frame clones and lacks some. Among about 120,000 clones, less than 80% were seen once, and the ten largest hold under 3.5%. The specimen was PBMCs. The receptors originated from a woman between 45 and 60 years old in good health and CMV-seronegative. Each CDR3 is given with its conserved first and last residue.

V gene: TRBV7-9; J gene: TRBJ1-4; CDR3 protein: CASTRTGLAEKLFF
V gene: TRBV19; J gene: TRBJ2-7; CDR3 protein: CASSGLPGQGNEQYF
V gene: TRBV30; J gene: TRBJ2-3; CDR3 protein: CAWSTRTSGYTDTQYF
V gene: TRBV7-8; J gene: TRBJ1-3; CDR3 protein: CASSSGLLSSGNTIYF
V gene: TRBV7-9; J gene: TRBJ2-7; CDR3 protein: CASSSRDRAFYEQYF
V gene: TRBV7-6; J gene: TRBJ2-1; CDR3 protein: CASSLTAQGHEQFF
V gene: TRBV7-8; J gene: TRBJ1-1; CDR3 protein: CASSLSGGNTEAFF
V gene: TRBV6-5; J gene: TRBJ1-1; CDR3 protein: CASSVAGTGETEAFF
V gene: TRBV27; J gene: TRBJ2-1; CDR3 protein: CASSLSGTPSSYNEQFF
V gene: TRBV5-5; J gene: TRBJ1-5; CDR3 protein: CASSLTTGGLNQPQHF
V gene: TRBV18; J gene: TRBJ2-1; CDR3 protein: CASSPTSGRGEQFF
V gene: TRBV21-1; J gene: TRBJ1-5; CDR3 protein: CASSRPLGQYNQPQHF
V gene: TRBV6-6; J gene: TRBJ2-7; CDR3 protein: CASSSTEGNYEQYF
V gene: TRBV6-1; J gene: TRBJ2-5; CDR3 protein: CASSGIAGGGETQYF